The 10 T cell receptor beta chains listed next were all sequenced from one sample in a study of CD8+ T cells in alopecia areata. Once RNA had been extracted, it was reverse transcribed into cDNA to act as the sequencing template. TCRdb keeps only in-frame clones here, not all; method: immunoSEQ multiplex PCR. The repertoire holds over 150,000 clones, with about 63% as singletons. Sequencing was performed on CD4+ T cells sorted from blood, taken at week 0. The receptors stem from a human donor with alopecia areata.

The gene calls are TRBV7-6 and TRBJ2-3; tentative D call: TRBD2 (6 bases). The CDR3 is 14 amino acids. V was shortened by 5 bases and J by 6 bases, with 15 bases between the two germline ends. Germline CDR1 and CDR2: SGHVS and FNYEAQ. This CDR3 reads CASSPLPAGDTQYF. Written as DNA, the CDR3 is TGTGCCAGCAGCCCTCTACCGGCGGGGGATACGCAGTATTTT.

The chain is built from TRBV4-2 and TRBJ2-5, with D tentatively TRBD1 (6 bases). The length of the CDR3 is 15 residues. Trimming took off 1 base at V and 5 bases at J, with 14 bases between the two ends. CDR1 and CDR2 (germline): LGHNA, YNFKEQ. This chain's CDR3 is CASSQAGHPKETQYF. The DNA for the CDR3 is TGTGCCAGCAGCCAAGCGGGACATCCCAAGGAGACCCAGTACTTC.

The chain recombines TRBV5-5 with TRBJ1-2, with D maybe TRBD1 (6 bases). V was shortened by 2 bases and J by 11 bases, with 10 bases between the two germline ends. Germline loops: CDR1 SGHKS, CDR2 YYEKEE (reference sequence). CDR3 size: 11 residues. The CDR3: CASSFTGSYTF. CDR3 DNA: TGTGCCAGCAGCTTCACAGGGTCTTACACCTTC.

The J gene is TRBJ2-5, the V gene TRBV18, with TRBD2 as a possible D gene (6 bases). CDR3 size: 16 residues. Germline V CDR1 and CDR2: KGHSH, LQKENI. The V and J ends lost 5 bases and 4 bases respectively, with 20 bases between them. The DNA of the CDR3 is TGTGCCAGCTCATCTCAGGGCCCACCCGGGAGAGAGACCCAGTACTTC. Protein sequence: CASSSQGPPGRETQYF.

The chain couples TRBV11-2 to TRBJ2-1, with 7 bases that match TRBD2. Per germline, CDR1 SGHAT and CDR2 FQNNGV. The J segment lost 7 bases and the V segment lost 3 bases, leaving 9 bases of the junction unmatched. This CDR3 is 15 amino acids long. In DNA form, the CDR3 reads TGTGCCAGCAGCTTCGTGGGGGGGATTAGAAATGAGCAGTTCTTC. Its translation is CASSFVGGIRNEQFF.

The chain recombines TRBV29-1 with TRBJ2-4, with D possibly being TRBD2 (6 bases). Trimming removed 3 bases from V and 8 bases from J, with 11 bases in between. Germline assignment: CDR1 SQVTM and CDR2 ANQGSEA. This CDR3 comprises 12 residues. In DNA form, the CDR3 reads TGCAGCGTTGACGGGGGAAGGCACATTCAGTACTTC. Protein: CSVDGGRHIQYF.

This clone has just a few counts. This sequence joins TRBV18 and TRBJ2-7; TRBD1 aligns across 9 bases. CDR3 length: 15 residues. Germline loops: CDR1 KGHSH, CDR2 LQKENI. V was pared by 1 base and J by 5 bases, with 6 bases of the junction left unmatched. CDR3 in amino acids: CASSPQGTGSNEQYF. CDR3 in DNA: TGTGCCAGCTCACCACAAGGGACAGGGAGTAACGAGCAGTACTTC.

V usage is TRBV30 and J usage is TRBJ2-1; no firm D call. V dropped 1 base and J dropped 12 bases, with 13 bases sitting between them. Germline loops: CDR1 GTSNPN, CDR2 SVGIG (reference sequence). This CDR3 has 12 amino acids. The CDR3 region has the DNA TGTGCCTGGAGTGCCTCCGGCCTGGGGCAGTTCTTC. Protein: CAWSASGLGQFF.

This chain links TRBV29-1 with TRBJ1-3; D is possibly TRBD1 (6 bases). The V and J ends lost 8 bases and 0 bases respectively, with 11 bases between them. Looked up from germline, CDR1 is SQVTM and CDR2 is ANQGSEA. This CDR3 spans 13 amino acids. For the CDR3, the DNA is TGCAGCACACGGGACACCTCTGGAAACACCATATATTTT. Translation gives CSTRDTSGNTIYF.

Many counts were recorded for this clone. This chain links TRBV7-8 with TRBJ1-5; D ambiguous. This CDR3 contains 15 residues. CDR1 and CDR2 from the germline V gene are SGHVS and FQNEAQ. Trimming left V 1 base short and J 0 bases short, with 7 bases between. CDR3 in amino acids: CASSLGDDSNQPQHF. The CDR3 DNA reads TGTGCCAGCAGCTTAGGAGACGATAGCAATCAGCCCCAGCATTTT.